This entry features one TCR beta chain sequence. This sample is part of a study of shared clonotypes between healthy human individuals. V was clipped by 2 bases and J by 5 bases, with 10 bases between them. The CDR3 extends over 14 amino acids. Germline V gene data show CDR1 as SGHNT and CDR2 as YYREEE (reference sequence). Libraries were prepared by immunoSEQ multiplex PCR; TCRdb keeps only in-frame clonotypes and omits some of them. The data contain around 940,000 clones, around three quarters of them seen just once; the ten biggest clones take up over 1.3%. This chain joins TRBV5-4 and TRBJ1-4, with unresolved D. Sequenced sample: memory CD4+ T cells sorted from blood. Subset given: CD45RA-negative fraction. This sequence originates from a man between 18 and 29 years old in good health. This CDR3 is CASSLGQENEKLFF. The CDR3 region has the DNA TGTGCCAGCAGCTTAGGGCAGGAGAATGAAAAACTGTTTTTT.